The 25 T cell receptor beta chains below were found in one sample sequenced in a study of regulatory T cells in long-lasting Graves disease. Libraries of TCR beta came from iRepertoire HTBI primers plus Arm-PCR of CDR3 regions. TCRdb used MiXCR to reprocess the multiplex PCR reads, holding one entry per CDR3 protein. There are approximately 300,000 distinct CDR3 sequences in the sample; 15% to 20% occur only once, and roughly 40% lies in the top ten. Time point of the sample: newly diagnosed GD, antithyroid drugs for less than 3 months. The authors made the TCR library using RNA they extracted from PBMCs. The specimen comprised peripheral blood mononuclear cells (PBMCs), sampled at new diagnosis, from a patient treated with antithyroid drugs. These receptors came from a female donor with Graves disease.

This clonotype was observed many times. J is TRBJ2-7 and V is TRBV10-1, with D tentatively TRBD2 (6 bases). V was trimmed by 3 bases and J by 2 bases, leaving 8 bases between them. This CDR3 contains 13 residues. Germline V gives CDR1 WNHNN, CDR2 SYGVQD (reference sequence). DNA for the CDR3: TGCGCCAGCAGTGACCCGGGGGCCTACGAGCAGTACTTC. Translation: CASSDPGAYEQYF.

This clonotype was recorded many times. This chain links TRBV20-1 with TRBJ2-7; D possibly corresponds to TRBD2 (6 bases). Germline CDR1 and CDR2: DFQATT and SNEGSKA (reference sequence). Trimming stripped 5 bases from V and 2 bases from J, with 13 bases between. The length of the CDR3 is 13 residues. This CDR3 is CSASYRGTYEQYF. CDR3 bases: TGCAGTGCTTCCTATCGGGGGACCTACGAGCAGTACTTC.

This clonotype showed up many times. The chain couples TRBV12-3 or TRBV12-4 to TRBJ1-5; no reliable D call. Trimming shortened V by 2 bases and J by 5 bases, and 10 bases separated the two germline ends. This CDR3 comprises 14 residues. CDR3 nucleotides: TGTGCCAGCAGTTTACGATCGGGTCATCAGCCCCAGCATTTT. This sequence encodes CASSLRSGHQPQHF.

There are a few counts of this clonotype. This rearrangement joins TRBV13 to TRBJ2-5, with TRBD1 as a possible D gene (6 bases). There are 11 residues in the CDR3. The germline CDR1 and CDR2 sequences are PRHDT and FYEKMQ (reference sequence). The V end lost 5 bases, the J end lost 7 bases, and 8 bases lay between the germline ends. DNA for the CDR3: TGTGCCAGCAGCGTACAGGGGACCCAGTACTTC. Translated: CASSVQGTQYF.

This clonotype was counted ten times or more. V is TRBV28 and J is TRBJ2-6, with D tentatively TRBD2 (6 bases). The V and J ends lost 1 base and 4 bases respectively, with 14 bases between them. This CDR3 comprises 17 residues. The germline gives CDR1 MDHEN, CDR2 SYDVKM. The chain's CDR3 is CASSLSLGEAGANVLTF. The CDR3 bases are TGTGCCAGCAGTTTATCCCTGGGGGAGGCAGGGGCCAACGTCCTGACTTTC.

There are many counts of this clonotype. The rearrangement links TRBV2 to TRBJ2-3; TRBD2 matches 7 bases. Trimming took 7 bases from V and 0 from J; bases not matched to a gene: 4. This CDR3 has 14 residues. Germline V CDR1 and CDR2: SNHLY, FYNNEI. CDR3 DNA: TGTGCCAGCATCTTCGGGGGGAGCACAGATACGCAGTATTTT. Its translation is CASIFGGSTDTQYF.

This clonotype was seen repeatedly, ten times or more. The J gene is TRBJ1-4, the V gene TRBV28; tentative D call: TRBD1 (5 bases). Germline CDR1 reads MDHEN; CDR2 reads SYDVKM. With 6 bases removed from V and 10 bases from J, the gap between germline ends came to 18 bases. The CDR3 runs 14 residues. The CDR3 region has the DNA TGTGCCAGCAGCCTATCAGGGATCCGGGGAAAACTGTTTTTT. Protein sequence: CASSLSGIRGKLFF.

V gene TRBV5-1 combines with J gene TRBJ1-3, with TRBD1 identical over 11 bases. J gave up 3 bases and V 3 bases, and 8 bases lay outside the gene matches. Germline-derived CDR1 and CDR2 are SGHRS and YFSETQ. The length of the CDR3 is 17 residues. The CDR3 sequence is CASSSHGQGAVGNTIYF. DNA of the CDR3: TGCGCCAGCAGCTCCCACGGACAGGGGGCAGTTGGAAACACCATATATTTT.

This chain uses TRBV5-1 with TRBJ1-2; 7 bases match TRBD1. The CDR3 totals 14 residues. In germline, CDR1 is SGHRS, CDR2 YFSETQ. Losses at the gene ends were 4 bases for V and 9 bases for J; bases not matched to a gene: 12. The CDR3 loop is CASSQADRDSSYTF. In DNA form, the CDR3 reads TGCGCCAGCAGCCAGGCTGACCGGGACAGTAGCTACACCTTC.

In this sample, this clonotype turned up many times. The chain joins TRBV29-1 to TRBJ2-1; 10 bases fit TRBD2. From germline, CDR1 is SQVTM and CDR2 ANQGSEA. This CDR3 comprises 15 residues. Trimming cost V 0 bases and J 8 bases; bases outside gene matches: 7. CDR3 amino acids: CSVEDRTSGLDEQFF. The CDR3 bases are TGCAGCGTTGAAGATCGGACTAGCGGCCTTGATGAGCAGTTCTTC.

The chain uses TRBV19 and TRBJ2-6, with a weak D call TRBD1 (5 bases). CDR1 LNHDA and CDR2 SQIVND come from the germline V gene (reference sequence). The CDR3 covers 13 residues. V was cut by 6 bases and J by 3 bases, with 6 bases left in between. This chain's CDR3 is CASRGVGANVLTF. CDR3 nucleotide sequence: TGTGCCAGTAGAGGGGTTGGGGCCAACGTCCTGACTTTC. Together with reference TRBV19 and TRBJ2-6, the CDR3 gives the full variable domain: DGGITQSPKYLFRKEGQNVTLSCEQNLNHDAMYWYRQDPGQGLRLIYYSQIVNDFQKGDIAEGYSVSREKKESFPLTVTSAQKNPTAFYLCASRGVGANVLTFGAGSRLTVL.

This clonotype was detected ten times or more. The chain uses TRBV6-1 and TRBJ2-4; D gene ambiguous. V lost 4 bases and J lost 3, with 10 bases in between. Germline CDR1 MNHNS, CDR2 SASEGT. The CDR3 extends over 14 amino acids. Here the CDR3 reads CASSVWGGKNIQYF. CDR3 DNA: TGTGCCAGCAGTGTATGGGGTGGCAAAAACATTCAGTACTTC.

The chain combines TRBV6-5 with TRBJ1-1, with unresolved D. There are 14 residues in the CDR3. Per the germline V gene, CDR1 is MNHEY and CDR2 is SVGAGI. V lost 0 bases, J lost 6 bases, and 11 bases lay in between. The CDR3 nucleotides are TGTGCCAGCAGTTACTCGTTTTCGTTATCTGAAGCTTTCTTT. This codes for CASSYSFSLSEAFF.

To note about this clonotype: This may come from a read error, since a much larger clone is one base off. The J gene is TRBJ1-1, the V gene TRBV5-4, with TRBD1 identical over 8 bases. Germline values: CDR1 SGHNT, CDR2 YYREEE (reference sequence). This CDR3 spans 16 amino acids. V was pared by 3 bases and J by 3 bases, with 10 bases of the junction left unmatched. The CDR3 DNA reads TGTGCCAGCAGCTCGCGGAGCAGGGGGCGTGACACTGAAGCTTTCTTT. This encodes CASSSRSRGRDTEAFF.

A few counts support this clonotype. The chain is built from TRBV5-8 and TRBJ1-2; a weak D match, TRBD1 (5 bases). Trimming cost V 0 bases and J 3 bases, with 12 bases left between them. Germline loops: CDR1 SGHTS, CDR2 YDEGEE. CDR3 size: 15 residues. As DNA, the CDR3 is TGTGCCAGCAGCTTGGGATTTCGGGGGTACTATGGCTACACCTTC. Translation: CASSLGFRGYYGYTF.

The table lists this clonotype with a few counts. The chain carries TRBV5-1 and TRBJ2-3; D is unresolved. The CDR3 runs to 14 residues. Trimming pared 5 bases from V and 1 base from J, leaving 11 bases between. Germline V gene sequence: CDR1 SGHRS, CDR2 YFSETQ. CDR3 sequence: CASRAVSGTDTQYF. The CDR3 bases are TGCGCCAGCAGGGCAGTCTCTGGCACAGATACGCAGTATTTT.

This clonotype was detected many times. Here the CDR3 DNA reads TGTGCCAGCAGTTACTCAGGGACCGCGAATAACTATGGCTACACCTTC. Its translation is CASSYSGTANNYGYTF. The gene calls are TRBV6-2 or TRBV6-3 and TRBJ1-2; D possibly corresponds to TRBD1 (5 bases). This CDR3 is built from 16 residues. The ends were cut back, 0 bases at V and 1 base at J, with 12 bases in the middle. The V gene's germline CDR1 is MNHEY and CDR2 SVGEGT.

V usage is TRBV20-1 and J usage is TRBJ2-7; the match to TRBD2 covers 13 bases. This CDR3 is built from 15 residues. CDR1 and CDR2 (germline): DFQATT, SNEGSKA (reference sequence). Trimming removed 3 bases from V and 3 bases from J; junction bases left unmatched: 5. CDR3 DNA sequence: TGCAGTGCTAGGGCCAGACTAGCGGGAGGCTACGAGCAGTACTTC. Its translation: CSARARLAGGYEQYF.

This clonotype was seen many times. The chain has TRBV9 and TRBJ2-1, with D perhaps assigned TRBD1 or TRBD2 (6 bases each). This CDR3 is 15 amino acids long. Germline V gene sequence: CDR1 SGDLS, CDR2 YYNGEE. The germline V and J ends were trimmed by 4 bases and 7 bases, with 18 bases remaining between them. CDR3 in amino acids: CASSSEGVWSNEQFF. CDR3 sequence (DNA): TGTGCCAGCAGCTCGGAGGGGGTCTGGTCAAATGAGCAGTTCTTC.

A word on this clonotype: A much larger clone lies one base from this, so it may be a read error. The genes are TRBV6-2 or TRBV6-3 and TRBJ2-7; 10 bases fit TRBD2. V shed 5 bases, J shed 8 bases, and the junction held 15 bases outside the gene matches. The CDR3 contains 16 residues. Germline V gene data show CDR1 as MNHEY and CDR2 as SVGEGT. CDR3 in DNA: TGTGCCAGCAGTCGGGGACTAGCGTACCCCTTCGGAAAGCAGTACTTC. This gives the protein CASSRGLAYPFGKQYF.

A remark on this clonotype: This could be a read error, since a much larger clone is one nucleotide away. The J gene is TRBJ1-3, the V gene TRBV3-1; a weak D match, TRBD1 (5 bases). This CDR3 has 14 residues. The germline gives CDR1 LGHDT, CDR2 YNNKEL (reference sequence). The CDR3 DNA is TGTGCCAGCAGCCGTCCCGGGGGAGGAGACACCTTATATTTT. Its translation is CASSRPGGGDTLYF. The full variable domain, completed using reference TRBV3-1 and TRBJ1-3, is DTAVSQTPKYLVTQMGNDKSIKCEQNLGHDTMYWYKQDSKKFLKIMFSYNNKELIINETVPNRFSPKSPDKAHLNLHINSLELGDSAVYFCASSRPGGGDTLYFGEGSWLTVV.

At least ten counts were recorded for this clonotype. The chain recombines TRBV6-1 with TRBJ2-7; D is perhaps TRBD2 (5 bases). Deletions cut 7 bases from V and 4 bases from J, with 14 bases between. The germline CDR1 and CDR2 sequences are MNHNS and SASEGT. This CDR3 spans 13 amino acids. In DNA, the CDR3 is TGTGCCAGCACCCCTCGCACGGGGTACGAGCAGTACTTC. This gives the protein CASTPRTGYEQYF.

This clonotype was found many times. The chain combines TRBV19 with TRBJ1-6, with D possibly matching TRBD1 (6 bases). Deletions cut 4 bases from V and 3 bases from J, with 13 bases between. CDR3 size: 16 residues. Germline V gene data show CDR1 as LNHDA and CDR2 as SQIVND (reference sequence). CDR3 in amino acids: CASSTGQNLYNSPLHF. CDR3 DNA sequence: TGTGCCAGTAGTACAGGACAGAACCTCTATAATTCACCCCTCCACTTT.

This clonotype was detected a few times. The chain couples TRBV7-9 to TRBJ2-7; D is unresolved. V was shortened by 2 bases and J by 0 bases, with 8 bases between the two germline ends. CDR1 SEHNR and CDR2 FQNEAQ come from the germline V gene (reference sequence). The CDR3 sequence is 14 residues long. CDR3 bases: TGTGCCAGCAGCTTATCGGAGATCTCCTACGAGCAGTACTTC. Translated, it gives CASSLSEISYEQYF.

The chain uses TRBV2 and TRBJ2-7; the D is unclear. Looked up from germline, CDR1 is SNHLY and CDR2 is FYNNEI. Trimming removed 4 bases at V and 9 bases at J, with 22 bases between. This CDR3 region has 15 residues. CDR3 amino acids: CASSVSSDSRAVQYF. CDR3 DNA: TGTGCCAGCAGTGTTTCCAGCGATTCTCGGGCCGTGCAGTACTTC.